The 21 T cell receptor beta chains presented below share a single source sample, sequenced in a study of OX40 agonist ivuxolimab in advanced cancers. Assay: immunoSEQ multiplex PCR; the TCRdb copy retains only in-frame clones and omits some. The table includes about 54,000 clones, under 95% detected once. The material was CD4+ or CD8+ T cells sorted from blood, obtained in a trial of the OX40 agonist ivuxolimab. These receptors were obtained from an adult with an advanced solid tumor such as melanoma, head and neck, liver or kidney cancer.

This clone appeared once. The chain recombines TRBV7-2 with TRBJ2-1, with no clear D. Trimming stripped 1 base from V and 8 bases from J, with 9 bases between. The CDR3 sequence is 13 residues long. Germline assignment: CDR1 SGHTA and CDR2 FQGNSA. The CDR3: CASSLVGGDEQFF. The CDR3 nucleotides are TGTGCCAGCAGCTTAGTAGGCGGAGATGAGCAGTTCTTC.

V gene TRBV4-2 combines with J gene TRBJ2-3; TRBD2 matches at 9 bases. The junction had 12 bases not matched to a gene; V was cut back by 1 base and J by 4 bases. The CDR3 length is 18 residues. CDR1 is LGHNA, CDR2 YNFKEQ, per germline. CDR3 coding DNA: TGTGCCAGCAGCCAAGGTTTTTATGAGCGGGGGGATTCAGATACGCAGTATTTT. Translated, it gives CASSQGFYERGDSDTQYF.

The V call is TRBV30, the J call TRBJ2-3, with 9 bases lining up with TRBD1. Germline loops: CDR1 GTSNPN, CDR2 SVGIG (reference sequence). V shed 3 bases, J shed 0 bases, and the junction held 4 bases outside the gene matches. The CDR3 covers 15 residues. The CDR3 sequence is CAWSLTGGSTDTQYF. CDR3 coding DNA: TGTGCCTGGAGCCTGACAGGGGGGAGCACAGATACGCAGTATTTT.

The chain's CDR3 is CASSPTGGVPYEQYF. In DNA, the CDR3 is TGTGCCAGCAGCCCTACGGGAGGGGTACCCTACGAGCAGTACTTC. The chain carries TRBV11-1 and TRBJ2-7, with 8 bases identical to TRBD2. Per germline, CDR1 SGHAT and CDR2 FQDESV (reference sequence). V was pared by 5 bases and J by 2 bases, with 8 bases of the junction left unmatched. The CDR3 has 15 residues. Drawing the rest from reference TRBV11-1 and TRBJ2-7, the complete variable domain is EAEVAQSPRYKITEKSQAVAFWCDPISGHATLYWYRQILGQGPELLVQFQDESVVDDSQLPKDRFSAERLKGVDSTLKIQPAELGDSAMYLCASSPTGGVPYEQYFGPGTRLTVT.

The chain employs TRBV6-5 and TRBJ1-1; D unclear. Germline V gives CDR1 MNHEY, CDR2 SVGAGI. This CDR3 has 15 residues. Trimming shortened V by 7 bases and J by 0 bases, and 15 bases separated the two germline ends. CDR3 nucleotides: TGTGCCAGCACCGATCGACCAGGCATGAACACTGAAGCTTTCTTT. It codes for CASTDRPGMNTEAFF.

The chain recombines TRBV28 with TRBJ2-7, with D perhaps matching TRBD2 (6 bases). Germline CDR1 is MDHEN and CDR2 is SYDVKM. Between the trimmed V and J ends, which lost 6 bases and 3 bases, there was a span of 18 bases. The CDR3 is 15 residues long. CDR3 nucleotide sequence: TGTGCCAGCAGACTACTCGGGACTGACTTCTACGAGCAGTACTTC. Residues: CASRLLGTDFYEQYF.

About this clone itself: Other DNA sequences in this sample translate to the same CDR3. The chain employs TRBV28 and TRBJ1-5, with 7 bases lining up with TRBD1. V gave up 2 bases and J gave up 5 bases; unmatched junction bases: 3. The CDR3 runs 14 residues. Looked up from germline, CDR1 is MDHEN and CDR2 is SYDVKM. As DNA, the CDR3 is TGTGCCAGCAGTTTACGTCAGGGGGATCAGCCCCAGCATTTT. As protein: CASSLRQGDQPQHF.

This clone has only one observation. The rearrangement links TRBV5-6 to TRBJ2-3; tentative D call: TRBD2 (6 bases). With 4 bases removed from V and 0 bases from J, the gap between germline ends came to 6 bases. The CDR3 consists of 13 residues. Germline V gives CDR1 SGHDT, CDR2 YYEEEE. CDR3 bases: TGTGCCAGCAGCGGGACTAGCACAGATACGCAGTATTTT. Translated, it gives CASSGTSTDTQYF.

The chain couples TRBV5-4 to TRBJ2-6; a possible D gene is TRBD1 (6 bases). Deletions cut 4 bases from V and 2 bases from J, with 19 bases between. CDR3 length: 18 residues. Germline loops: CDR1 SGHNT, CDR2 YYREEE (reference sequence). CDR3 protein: CASSPEQGVYPGANVLTF. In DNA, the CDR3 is TGTGCCAGCAGCCCCGAACAGGGTGTTTACCCTGGGGCCAACGTCCTGACTTTC.

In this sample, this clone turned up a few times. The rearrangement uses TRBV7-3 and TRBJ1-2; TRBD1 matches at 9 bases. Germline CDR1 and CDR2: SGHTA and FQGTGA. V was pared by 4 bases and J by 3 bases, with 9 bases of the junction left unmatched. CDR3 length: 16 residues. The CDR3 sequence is CASSSSPGQGHYGYTF. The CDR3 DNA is TGTGCCAGCAGCTCCAGTCCGGGACAGGGACACTATGGCTACACCTTC.

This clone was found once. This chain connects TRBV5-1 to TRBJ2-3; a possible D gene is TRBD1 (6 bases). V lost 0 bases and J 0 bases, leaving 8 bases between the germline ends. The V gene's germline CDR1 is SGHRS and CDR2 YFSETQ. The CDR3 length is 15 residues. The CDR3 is CASSLDRVSTDTQYF. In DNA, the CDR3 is TGCGCCAGCAGCTTGGACAGGGTTAGCACAGATACGCAGTATTTT.

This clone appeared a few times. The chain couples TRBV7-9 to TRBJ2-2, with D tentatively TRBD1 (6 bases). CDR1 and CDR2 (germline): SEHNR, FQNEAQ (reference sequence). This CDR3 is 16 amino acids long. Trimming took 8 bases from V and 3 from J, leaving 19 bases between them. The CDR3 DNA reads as TGTGCCAGCTCTCGCGATTCAGGGGTTGACACCGGGGAGCTGTTTTTT. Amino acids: CASSRDSGVDTGELFF.

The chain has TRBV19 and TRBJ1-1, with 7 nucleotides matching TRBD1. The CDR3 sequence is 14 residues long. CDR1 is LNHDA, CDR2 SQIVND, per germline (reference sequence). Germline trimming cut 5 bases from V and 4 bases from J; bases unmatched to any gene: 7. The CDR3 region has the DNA TGTGCCAGTAGTCCTCCGACAGGGACCACTGAAGCTTTCTTT. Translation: CASSPPTGTTEAFF.

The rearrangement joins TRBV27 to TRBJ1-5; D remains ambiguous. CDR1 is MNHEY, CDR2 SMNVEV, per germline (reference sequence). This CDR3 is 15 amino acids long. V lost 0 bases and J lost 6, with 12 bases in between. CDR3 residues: CASSLSLRVGQPQHF. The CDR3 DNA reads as TGTGCCAGCAGTTTATCGTTAAGGGTGGGTCAGCCCCAGCATTTT.

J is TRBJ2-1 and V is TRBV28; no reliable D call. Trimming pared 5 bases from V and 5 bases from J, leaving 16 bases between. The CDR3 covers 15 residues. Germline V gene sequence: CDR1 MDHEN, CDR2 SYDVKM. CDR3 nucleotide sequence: TGTGCCAGCAGTCCGGACCCGAGTCATAACAATGAGCAGTTCTTC. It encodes CASSPDPSHNNEQFF.

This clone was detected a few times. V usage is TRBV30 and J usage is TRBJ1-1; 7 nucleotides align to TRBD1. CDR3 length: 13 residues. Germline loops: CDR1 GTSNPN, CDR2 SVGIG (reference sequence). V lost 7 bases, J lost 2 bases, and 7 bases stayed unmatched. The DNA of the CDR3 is TGTGCCTTTGATAGGACAGGAAACACTGAAGCTTTCTTT. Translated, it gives CAFDRTGNTEAFF.

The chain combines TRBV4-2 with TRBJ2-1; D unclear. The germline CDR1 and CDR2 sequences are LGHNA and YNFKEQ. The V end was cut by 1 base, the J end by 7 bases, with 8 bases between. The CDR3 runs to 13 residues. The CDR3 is CASSQADQNEQFF. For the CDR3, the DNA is TGTGCCAGCAGCCAAGCGGATCAAAATGAGCAGTTCTTC.

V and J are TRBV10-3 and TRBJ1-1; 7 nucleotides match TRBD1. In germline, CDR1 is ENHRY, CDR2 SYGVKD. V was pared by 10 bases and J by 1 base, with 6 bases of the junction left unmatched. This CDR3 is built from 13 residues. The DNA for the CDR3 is TGTGCCACCCGGGACAGTCCGAACACTGAAGCTTTCTTT. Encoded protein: CATRDSPNTEAFF.

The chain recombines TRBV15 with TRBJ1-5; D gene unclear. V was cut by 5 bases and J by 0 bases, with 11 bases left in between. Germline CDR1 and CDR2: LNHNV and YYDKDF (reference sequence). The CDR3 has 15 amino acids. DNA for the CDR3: TGTGCCACCAGCCTGGACGGGATTAGCAATCAGCCCCAGCATTTT. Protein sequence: CATSLDGISNQPQHF.

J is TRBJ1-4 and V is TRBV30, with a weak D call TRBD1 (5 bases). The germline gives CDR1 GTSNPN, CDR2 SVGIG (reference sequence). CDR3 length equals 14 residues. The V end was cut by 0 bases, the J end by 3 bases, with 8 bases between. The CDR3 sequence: CAWSVRGANEKLFF. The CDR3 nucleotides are TGTGCCTGGAGTGTACGAGGGGCTAATGAAAAACTGTTTTTT.

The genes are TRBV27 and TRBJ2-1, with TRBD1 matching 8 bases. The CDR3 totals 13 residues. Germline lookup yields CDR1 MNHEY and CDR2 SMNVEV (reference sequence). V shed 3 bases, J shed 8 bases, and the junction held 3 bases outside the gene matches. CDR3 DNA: TGTGCCAGCAGTTTTGGACAGGGCTATGAGCAGTTCTTC. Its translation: CASSFGQGYEQFF.